Listed below are T cell receptor beta chains from one sample, sequenced in a study of T-cell reconstitution after alpha-beta-depleted transplantation in children. Each CDR3 protein is one row after TCRdb ran MiXCR on the PCR reads. The sample lists about 580,000 distinct CDR3 sequences; about 23% were seen once. This material consisted of PBMCs, mostly from graft donor cells, taken 360 days after TCRalphabeta/CD19-depleted stem cell transplant. The receptor source for this set is a boy under two years old who had a stem cell transplant for acute myeloid leukemia, so the T cells may come from the graft donor. The CDR3 runs from the conserved cysteine through the conserved F or W. A D gene is named only where the DNA matches it firmly. A clone size is listed for some rows: how often the clone was seen (once, few, many), or a class if it is expanded.

J gene,D gene,clone size,V gene,CDR3 protein,CDR3 DNA
TRBJ1-1,TRBD1,many,TRBV12-3/TRBV12-4,CASSATGGLNTEAFF,TGTGCCAGCAGTGCGACAGGGGGCTTGAACACTGAAGCTTTCTTT
TRBJ1-1,NA,NA,TRBV12-3/TRBV12-4,CASSLRGAMNTEAFF,TGTGCCAGCAGTTTGAGGGGAGCCATGAACACTGAAGCTTTCTTT
TRBJ2-4,TRBD2,many,TRBV12-3/TRBV12-4,CASSLLLAGQNIQYF,TGTGCCAGCAGTTTGTTACTAGCGGGTCAAAACATTCAGTACTTC
TRBJ2-5,NA,many,TRBV29-1,CSVRGETQYF,TGCAGCGTTCGGGGAGAGACCCAGTACTTC
TRBJ2-7,NA,few,TRBV4-3,CASSPLPTEESGFSYEQYF,TGCGCCAGCAGCCCGCTACCCACAGAAGAGAGCGGTTTCTCCTACGAGCAGTACTTC
TRBJ1-1,TRBD1,NA,TRBV25-1,CASTRTGRDTEAFF,TGTGCCAGCACCCGGACAGGGAGAGACACTGAAGCTTTCTTT
TRBJ1-5,NA,many,TRBV28,CASSPPGTPYSNQPQHF,TGTGCCAGCAGCCCTCCAGGGACACCTTATAGCAATCAGCCCCAGCATTTT
TRBJ2-5,NA,NA,TRBV20-1,CSARDGRISETQYF,TGCAGTGCTAGAGATGGCAGGATATCAGAGACCCAGTACTTC
TRBJ2-1,NA,NA,TRBV12-3/TRBV12-4,CASSYEGGQFF,TGTGCCAGCAGCTACGAGGGGGGGCAGTTCTTC
TRBJ2-7,NA,NA,TRBV6-2/TRBV6-3,CASSTLQGTRANEQYF,TGTGCCAGCAGTACTCTCCAGGGGACAAGGGCGAACGAGCAGTACTTC
TRBJ2-1,TRBD2,few,TRBV15,CATKLRGEYNEQFF,TGTGCCACCAAGCTCCGGGGGGAGTACAATGAGCAGTTCTTC
TRBJ2-5,NA,NA,TRBV6-5,CATLRETQYF,TGTGCCACCCTCAGAGAGACCCAGTACTTC
TRBJ1-5,NA,NA,TRBV21-1,CASSKVPWQPQHF,TGTGCCAGCAGCAAAGTACCGTGGCAGCCCCAGCATTTT
TRBJ2-5,NA,NA,TRBV19,CASTPGDGQETQYF,TGTGCCAGTACCCCGGGGGACGGCCAAGAGACCCAGTACTTC
TRBJ1-4,NA,few,TRBV7-9,CASSFRDEKLFF,TGTGCCAGCAGCTTCCGGGATGAAAAACTGTTTTTT
TRBJ2-2,TRBD1,many,TRBV5-1,CASSLSGTGRDTGELFF,TGCGCCAGCAGCTTGTCTGGGACAGGACGGGACACCGGGGAGCTGTTTTTT
TRBJ2-3,TRBD2,NA,TRBV12-3/TRBV12-4,CASSTGRLAGGQADTQYF,TGTGCCAGCAGTACGGGCCGACTAGCGGGGGGCCAGGCAGATACGCAGTATTTT
TRBJ2-1,TRBD2,NA,TRBV29-1,CSVEGRLAGVYNEQFF,TGCAGCGTTGAAGGTAGGCTAGCGGGGGTCTACAATGAGCAGTTCTTC
TRBJ2-5,NA,many,TRBV29-1,CSVEAEIPQTQYF,TGCAGCGTTGAAGCCGAAATCCCCCAGACCCAGTACTTC
TRBJ2-3,TRBD2,many,TRBV20-1,CSATRPGGRTDTQYF,TGCAGTGCTACTCGCCCGGGGGGGCGGACAGATACGCAGTATTTT
TRBJ2-2,TRBD2,NA,TRBV24-1,CATSDLGLAGDTGELFF,TGTGCCACCAGTGATTTAGGACTAGCGGGGGACACCGGGGAGCTGTTTTTT
TRBJ2-3,TRBD2,few,TRBV29-1,CSVGTSGGPYTDTQYF,TGCAGCGTAGGGACTAGCGGGGGGCCCTACACAGATACGCAGTATTTT
TRBJ1-1,TRBD1,NA,TRBV5-1,CASSYNRGRGVNTEAFF,TGCGCCAGCAGCTACAACAGGGGTCGCGGTGTGAACACTGAAGCTTTCTTT
TRBJ2-3,NA,NA,TRBV20-1,CSASPPIHTQYF,TGCAGTGCTAGCCCGCCGATCCATACGCAGTATTTT
TRBJ2-5,NA,NA,TRBV10-3,CAISGGGRETQYF,TGTGCCATCAGTGGGGGGGGCCGGGAGACCCAGTACTTC
TRBJ2-5,TRBD2,many,TRBV12-3/TRBV12-4,CASSPGTSGETQYF,TGTGCCAGCAGTCCCGGGACTAGCGGGGAGACCCAGTACTTC
TRBJ2-1,NA,NA,TRBV6-5,CASSYSQRVNEQFF,TGTGCCAGCAGTTACTCGCAAAGGGTCAATGAGCAGTTCTTC
TRBJ2-5,TRBD1,many,TRBV20-1,CSAVGQGLQETQYF,TGCAGTGCCGTAGGACAGGGGCTCCAAGAGACCCAGTACTTC
TRBJ1-2,NA,many,TRBV7-9,CASSLARRGDYGYTF,TGTGCCAGCAGCTTAGCGCGTAGAGGGGATTATGGCTACACCTTC
TRBJ1-1,NA,NA,TRBV4-2,CASSQEELGDTEAFF,TGTGCCAGCAGCCAAGAAGAGTTGGGGGACACTGAAGCTTTCTTT
TRBJ2-7,NA,NA,TRBV7-2,CASSPQGGNREQYF,TGTGCCAGCAGCCCCCAGGGGGGAAATCGGGAGCAGTACTTC
TRBJ2-1,NA,few,TRBV15,CATSIWGPNLGNEQFF,TGTGCCACCAGTATCTGGGGGCCTAACCTGGGGAATGAGCAGTTCTTC
TRBJ1-3,TRBD1,NA,TRBV25-1,CASSESDRAMGNTIYF,TGTGCCAGCAGTGAATCGGACAGGGCGATGGGAAACACCATATATTTT
TRBJ2-1,NA,many,TRBV15,CATSRDRAGNEQFF,TGTGCCACCAGCAGAGACAGGGCCGGCAATGAGCAGTTCTTC
TRBJ2-1,NA,few,TRBV2,CASSGAVRYNEQFF,TGTGCCAGCAGTGGGGCCGTGCGGTATAATGAGCAGTTCTTC
TRBJ1-5,NA,few,TRBV29-1,CRLGREANQPQHF,TGCAGGTTGGGCCGGGAAGCCAATCAGCCCCAGCATTTT
TRBJ2-1,TRBD1,NA,TRBV10-3,CAIGRTGGHNEQFF,TGTGCCATCGGGCGGACAGGGGGCCACAATGAGCAGTTCTTC